The clone carrying this T cell receptor (beta chain) was counted many times. Its specificity is not known. This sample stems from a study of regulatory T cells in long-lasting Graves disease. About the study: It was over 5 years of antithyroid drugs, with positive TSH receptor antibodies, that meant persistent Graves' disease.

Study-wide findings and caveats: Exclusively peripheral blood, rather than thyroid tissue, was studied.

HTBI primers from iRepertoire and Arm-PCR of CDR3 regions yielded the TCR beta libraries. In the source study's methods: Identified segments across samples numbered about 56 TRBV and over eleven TRBJ. TCRdb itself ran the multiplex PCR reads through MiXCR, one entry per CDR3 protein. These V and J calls rely on TCRdb rather than the paper's analysis. In the table there are a few hundred thousand distinct CDR3 sequences, roughly a fifth of which are singletons. Described time point: persistent/refractory GD, antithyroid drugs over 5 years with positive TRAb. There was RNA extracted from PBMCs, and the TCR library was made from it. V lost 5 bases to trimming and J lost 13 bases, with 23 bases between them. Germline V CDR1 and CDR2: MNHEY, SMNVEV (reference sequence). The CDR3 covers 14 residues.

The V call is TRBV27, the J call TRBJ1-1; tentatively, D is TRBD1 (6 bases). This TCR derives from a female donor with Graves disease. This specimen consisted of peripheral blood mononuclear cells (PBMCs), obtained when the disease was refractory, from a patient treated with antithyroid drugs. CDR3 coding DNA: TGTGCCAGCAGTCCGACGTGGACAGCCCCACCTGTTTTCTTT. Its translation is CASSPTWTAPPVFF.